The 10 T cell receptor beta chains below come from one sample, sequenced in a study of circulating and synovial CD4+ cells in juvenile arthritis. The method was immunoSEQ multiplex PCR; TCRdb's version includes in-frame clones alone and lacks a portion of them. The table lists fewer than 40,000 clones, just under 97% of them singletons. Source material: CD4+ T cells from blood. The receptors come from a human donor with juvenile idiopathic arthritis.

The chain couples TRBV5-1 to TRBJ2-7, with 8 bases aligning to TRBD1. Per germline, CDR1 SGHRS and CDR2 YFSETQ. The ends lost 4 bases at V and 2 bases at J; junction bases unmatched: 8. The CDR3 runs 15 residues. DNA of the CDR3: TGCGCCAGCAGCCCTACAGGGGGGATAACCTACGAGCAGTACTTC. Translation: CASSPTGGITYEQYF.

The V call is TRBV18, the J call TRBJ1-2, with TRBD1 matching 8 bases. V trimming: 3 bases; J trimming: 3 bases; junction bases outside the gene matches: 12. This CDR3 region has 17 residues. Germline V lookup: CDR1 KGHSH, CDR2 LQKENI. The chain's CDR3 is CASSPTQGQGGHYGYTF. The CDR3 nucleotides read TGTGCCAGCTCACCGACTCAAGGACAGGGCGGACACTATGGCTACACCTTC.

The chain carries TRBV7-3 and TRBJ2-3, with TRBD2 matching 9 bases. Germline loops: CDR1 SGHTA, CDR2 FQGTGA. J gave up 0 bases and V 5 bases, and 3 bases lay outside the gene matches. This CDR3 spans 15 amino acids. For the CDR3, the DNA is TGTGCCAGCAGCCCGCGGGGGGGGAGCACAGATACGCAGTATTTT. Its protein product is CASSPRGGSTDTQYF.

This rearrangement joins TRBV11-2 to TRBJ2-2; D is perhaps TRBD1 (5 bases). Deletions cut 1 base from V and 7 bases from J, with 13 bases between. Per the germline V gene, CDR1 is SGHAT and CDR2 is FQNNGV. This CDR3 comprises 15 residues. This CDR3 is CASSLGAKQGGELFF. In DNA form, the CDR3 reads TGTGCCAGCAGCTTAGGGGCAAAGCAGGGCGGGGAGCTGTTTTTT.

The J gene is TRBJ1-1, the V gene TRBV19; TRBD1 matches at 11 bases. This CDR3 is built from 15 residues. Germline lookup yields CDR1 LNHDA and CDR2 SQIVND (reference sequence). J gave up 10 bases and V 8 bases, and 15 bases lay outside the gene matches. This chain's CDR3 is CASALSGTGGGRAFF. In DNA form, the CDR3 reads TGTGCCAGTGCCCTTTCCGGGACAGGGGGGGGCCGAGCTTTCTTT.

CDR3 residues: CASSTDTGIRETQYF. The CDR3 bases are TGTGCCAGCAGCACTGATACCGGGATTCGGGAGACCCAGTACTTC. V and J are TRBV5-4 and TRBJ2-5, with D maybe TRBD2 (5 bases). The CDR3 extends over 15 amino acids. Germline CDR1 reads SGHNT; CDR2 reads YYREEE (reference sequence). With 4 bases removed from V and 5 bases from J, the gap between germline ends came to 18 bases. The whole variable domain, remainder taken from reference TRBV5-4 and TRBJ2-5, is ETGVTQSPTHLIKTRGQQVTLRCSSQSGHNTVSWYQQALGQGPQFIFQYYREEENGRGNFPPRFSGLQFPNYSSELNVNALELDDSALYLCASSTDTGIRETQYFGPGTRLLVL.

V and J are TRBV19 and TRBJ2-7; the match to TRBD1 covers 10 bases. The CDR3 contains 16 residues. Looked up from germline, CDR1 is LNHDA and CDR2 is SQIVND (reference sequence). V shed 5 bases and J 1 base; nucleotides not matched to a gene: 8. Written as DNA, the CDR3 is TGTGCCAGTAGTTCCAAGGACAGGGGGGGATCCTACGAGCAGTACTTC. Amino acid sequence: CASSSKDRGGSYEQYF.

This chain connects TRBV4-2 to TRBJ1-1; 7 bases match TRBD1. The CDR3 loop spans 16 amino acids. V gave up 4 bases and J gave up 5 bases; unmatched junction bases: 13. Germline CDR1 is LGHNA and CDR2 is YNFKEQ. The CDR3 DNA sequence: TGTGCCAGCAGCCGCCAACCGACAGGGAGCGCAACTGAAGCTTTCTTT. Its translation is CASSRQPTGSATEAFF.

The gene calls are TRBV11-1 and TRBJ1-1, with D possibly TRBD1 on 6 matching bases. There are 14 residues in the CDR3. The germline CDR1 and CDR2 sequences are SGHAT and FQDESV (reference sequence). Deletions cut 1 base from V and 2 bases from J, with 8 bases between. The CDR3 sequence: CASSLEGQNTEAFF. The CDR3 DNA follows: TGTGCCAGCAGCTTAGAGGGACAAAACACTGAAGCTTTCTTT.

A note on this clone: The sample carries other DNA sequences with the same CDR3. The chain carries TRBV11-2 and TRBJ2-1; 7 bases align to TRBD2. Germline loops: CDR1 SGHAT, CDR2 FQNNGV. The CDR3 consists of 14 residues. V was pared by 4 bases and J by 4 bases, with 4 bases of the junction left unmatched. In nucleotides, the CDR3 is TGTGCCAGCAGCTCCGTGCGGGGGTACAATGAGCAGTTCTTC. Its protein is CASSSVRGYNEQFF.